This T cell receptor (beta chain) was recovered during a study of blood T cell repertoires in COVID-19. About the research overall: Donors in the United States, Italy and Spain gave samples during acute or convalescent COVID-19. T cells, B-cell-depleted T cells, or PBMCs provided the cDNA or gDNA that served as material.

This clone was observed a single time. In the original analysis: Reference gene primers were amplified, and this amplification served to estimate nucleated cell counts. Measured with immunoSEQ multiplex PCR; TCRdb has only the in-frame clones, and not every one. That table furnishes V, J and clone size, whereas the DNA furnished D and trimming. The sample has about 200,000 clones, 86% seen once; the top ten hold about 0.72%. This CDR3 spans 13 amino acids. V was shortened by 5 bases and J by 2 bases, with 10 bases between the two germline ends. The germline CDR1 and CDR2 sequences are LNHNV and YYDKDF (reference sequence).

The chain combines TRBV15 with TRBJ2-7; D remains ambiguous. Sequencing input: peripheral blood. The origin of this receptor is a woman aged 65 to 85 with acute or convalescent COVID-19. In DNA, the CDR3 is TGTGCCACCAGCCCGGTACAGACCTACGAGCAGTACTTC. It encodes CATSPVQTYEQYF.